This TCR beta chain was sequenced in a study of blood T cells in healthy people across ages. The ends were cut back, 6 bases at V and 4 bases at J, with 15 bases in the middle. This CDR3 has 14 amino acids. The germline V gene has CDR1 SGHVS and CDR2 FQNEAQ. Primers used in a second PCR of about 7 to 12 cycles were a sample-barcoded 5' primer and a J-beta primer mix. TCRdb recomputed calls from the 5' RACE reads with MiXCR, one row per CDR3 protein. The sample lists some 1.5 million distinct CDR3 sequences; approximately 42% were seen once. The receptor was derived from a young woman in good health. The J gene is TRBJ1-1, the V gene TRBV7-8; tentatively, D is TRBD1 (5 bases). Sequenced material: blood. The CDR3 bases are TGTGCCAGCAGTTCCAGGGTTTCTGCCACTGAAGCTTTCTTT. It codes for CASSSRVSATEAFF. The full variable domain, its missing parts supplied by reference TRBV7-8 and TRBJ1-1, is GAGVSQSPRYKVAKRGQDVALRCDPISGHVSLFWYQQALGQGPEFLTYFQNEAQLDKSGLPSDRFFAERPEGSVSTLKIQRTQQEDSAVYLCASSSRVSATEAFFGQGTRLTVV.